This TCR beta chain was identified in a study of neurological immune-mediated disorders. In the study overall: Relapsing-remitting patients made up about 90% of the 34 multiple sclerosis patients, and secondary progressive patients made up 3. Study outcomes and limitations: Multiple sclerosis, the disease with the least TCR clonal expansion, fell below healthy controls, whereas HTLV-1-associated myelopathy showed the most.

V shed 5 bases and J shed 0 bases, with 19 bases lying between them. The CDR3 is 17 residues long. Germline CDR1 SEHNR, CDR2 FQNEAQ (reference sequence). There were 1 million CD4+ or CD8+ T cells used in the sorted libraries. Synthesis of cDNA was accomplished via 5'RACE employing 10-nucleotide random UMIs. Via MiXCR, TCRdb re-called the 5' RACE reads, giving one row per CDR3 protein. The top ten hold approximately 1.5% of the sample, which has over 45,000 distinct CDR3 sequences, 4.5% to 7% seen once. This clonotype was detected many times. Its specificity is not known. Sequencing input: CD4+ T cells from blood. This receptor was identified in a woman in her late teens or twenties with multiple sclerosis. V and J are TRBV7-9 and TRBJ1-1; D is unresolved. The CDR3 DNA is TGTGCCAGCAGCCCAGATTTCACTTATCACATGAACACTGAAGCTTTCTTT. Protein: CASSPDFTYHMNTEAFF.